This TCR beta chain was documented in a study of identical twins. The table lists this clonotype with many counts. CDR3 length equals 15 residues. With V trimmed by 4 bases and J by 5 bases, 8 bases remained unmatched. Each CDR3 protein is one row after TCRdb ran MiXCR on the 5' RACE reads. The data show approximately 210,000 distinct CDR3 sequences, with 5% to 7% seen just once and about 14% held by the top ten. These data are also associated with another study on T cells expressing NK-cell markers. That paper adds: An anti-gamma-delta TCR antibody restricted sorting to alpha-beta TCR T cells in several experiments.

The chain employs TRBV12-3 or TRBV12-4 and TRBJ2-1, with 7 bases aligning to TRBD1. The specimen sequenced was CD8+ T cells sorted from blood. The sequence was obtained from a woman between 18 and 29 years old in good health. CDR3 DNA sequence: TGTGCCAGCAGTTCCGACAGGGAAGGTAACAATGAGCAGTTCTTC. Residues: CASSSDREGNNEQFF.